The entry that follows covers one T cell receptor beta chain sequence. This record belongs to a study of control samples from healthy donors and cancer patients. The CDR3 is 17 amino acids. Profiled with immunoSEQ multiplex PCR; TCRdb holds only in-frame clones, not every one. The sample lists some 100,000 clones; around three quarters were seen once. Material: blood. The chain has TRBV12-1 and TRBJ1-1; no check of the table's D call, TRBD1, against the DNA was made. TRBV12-1 is given as a pseudogene. The sequence was obtained from a woman in her twenties or thirties in good health. The DNA of the CDR3 is TGTGCCAGCAGCCCCTGGACAGGGAACCCCAGGAACACTGAAGCTTTCTTT. Protein sequence: CASSPWTGNPRNTEAFF.